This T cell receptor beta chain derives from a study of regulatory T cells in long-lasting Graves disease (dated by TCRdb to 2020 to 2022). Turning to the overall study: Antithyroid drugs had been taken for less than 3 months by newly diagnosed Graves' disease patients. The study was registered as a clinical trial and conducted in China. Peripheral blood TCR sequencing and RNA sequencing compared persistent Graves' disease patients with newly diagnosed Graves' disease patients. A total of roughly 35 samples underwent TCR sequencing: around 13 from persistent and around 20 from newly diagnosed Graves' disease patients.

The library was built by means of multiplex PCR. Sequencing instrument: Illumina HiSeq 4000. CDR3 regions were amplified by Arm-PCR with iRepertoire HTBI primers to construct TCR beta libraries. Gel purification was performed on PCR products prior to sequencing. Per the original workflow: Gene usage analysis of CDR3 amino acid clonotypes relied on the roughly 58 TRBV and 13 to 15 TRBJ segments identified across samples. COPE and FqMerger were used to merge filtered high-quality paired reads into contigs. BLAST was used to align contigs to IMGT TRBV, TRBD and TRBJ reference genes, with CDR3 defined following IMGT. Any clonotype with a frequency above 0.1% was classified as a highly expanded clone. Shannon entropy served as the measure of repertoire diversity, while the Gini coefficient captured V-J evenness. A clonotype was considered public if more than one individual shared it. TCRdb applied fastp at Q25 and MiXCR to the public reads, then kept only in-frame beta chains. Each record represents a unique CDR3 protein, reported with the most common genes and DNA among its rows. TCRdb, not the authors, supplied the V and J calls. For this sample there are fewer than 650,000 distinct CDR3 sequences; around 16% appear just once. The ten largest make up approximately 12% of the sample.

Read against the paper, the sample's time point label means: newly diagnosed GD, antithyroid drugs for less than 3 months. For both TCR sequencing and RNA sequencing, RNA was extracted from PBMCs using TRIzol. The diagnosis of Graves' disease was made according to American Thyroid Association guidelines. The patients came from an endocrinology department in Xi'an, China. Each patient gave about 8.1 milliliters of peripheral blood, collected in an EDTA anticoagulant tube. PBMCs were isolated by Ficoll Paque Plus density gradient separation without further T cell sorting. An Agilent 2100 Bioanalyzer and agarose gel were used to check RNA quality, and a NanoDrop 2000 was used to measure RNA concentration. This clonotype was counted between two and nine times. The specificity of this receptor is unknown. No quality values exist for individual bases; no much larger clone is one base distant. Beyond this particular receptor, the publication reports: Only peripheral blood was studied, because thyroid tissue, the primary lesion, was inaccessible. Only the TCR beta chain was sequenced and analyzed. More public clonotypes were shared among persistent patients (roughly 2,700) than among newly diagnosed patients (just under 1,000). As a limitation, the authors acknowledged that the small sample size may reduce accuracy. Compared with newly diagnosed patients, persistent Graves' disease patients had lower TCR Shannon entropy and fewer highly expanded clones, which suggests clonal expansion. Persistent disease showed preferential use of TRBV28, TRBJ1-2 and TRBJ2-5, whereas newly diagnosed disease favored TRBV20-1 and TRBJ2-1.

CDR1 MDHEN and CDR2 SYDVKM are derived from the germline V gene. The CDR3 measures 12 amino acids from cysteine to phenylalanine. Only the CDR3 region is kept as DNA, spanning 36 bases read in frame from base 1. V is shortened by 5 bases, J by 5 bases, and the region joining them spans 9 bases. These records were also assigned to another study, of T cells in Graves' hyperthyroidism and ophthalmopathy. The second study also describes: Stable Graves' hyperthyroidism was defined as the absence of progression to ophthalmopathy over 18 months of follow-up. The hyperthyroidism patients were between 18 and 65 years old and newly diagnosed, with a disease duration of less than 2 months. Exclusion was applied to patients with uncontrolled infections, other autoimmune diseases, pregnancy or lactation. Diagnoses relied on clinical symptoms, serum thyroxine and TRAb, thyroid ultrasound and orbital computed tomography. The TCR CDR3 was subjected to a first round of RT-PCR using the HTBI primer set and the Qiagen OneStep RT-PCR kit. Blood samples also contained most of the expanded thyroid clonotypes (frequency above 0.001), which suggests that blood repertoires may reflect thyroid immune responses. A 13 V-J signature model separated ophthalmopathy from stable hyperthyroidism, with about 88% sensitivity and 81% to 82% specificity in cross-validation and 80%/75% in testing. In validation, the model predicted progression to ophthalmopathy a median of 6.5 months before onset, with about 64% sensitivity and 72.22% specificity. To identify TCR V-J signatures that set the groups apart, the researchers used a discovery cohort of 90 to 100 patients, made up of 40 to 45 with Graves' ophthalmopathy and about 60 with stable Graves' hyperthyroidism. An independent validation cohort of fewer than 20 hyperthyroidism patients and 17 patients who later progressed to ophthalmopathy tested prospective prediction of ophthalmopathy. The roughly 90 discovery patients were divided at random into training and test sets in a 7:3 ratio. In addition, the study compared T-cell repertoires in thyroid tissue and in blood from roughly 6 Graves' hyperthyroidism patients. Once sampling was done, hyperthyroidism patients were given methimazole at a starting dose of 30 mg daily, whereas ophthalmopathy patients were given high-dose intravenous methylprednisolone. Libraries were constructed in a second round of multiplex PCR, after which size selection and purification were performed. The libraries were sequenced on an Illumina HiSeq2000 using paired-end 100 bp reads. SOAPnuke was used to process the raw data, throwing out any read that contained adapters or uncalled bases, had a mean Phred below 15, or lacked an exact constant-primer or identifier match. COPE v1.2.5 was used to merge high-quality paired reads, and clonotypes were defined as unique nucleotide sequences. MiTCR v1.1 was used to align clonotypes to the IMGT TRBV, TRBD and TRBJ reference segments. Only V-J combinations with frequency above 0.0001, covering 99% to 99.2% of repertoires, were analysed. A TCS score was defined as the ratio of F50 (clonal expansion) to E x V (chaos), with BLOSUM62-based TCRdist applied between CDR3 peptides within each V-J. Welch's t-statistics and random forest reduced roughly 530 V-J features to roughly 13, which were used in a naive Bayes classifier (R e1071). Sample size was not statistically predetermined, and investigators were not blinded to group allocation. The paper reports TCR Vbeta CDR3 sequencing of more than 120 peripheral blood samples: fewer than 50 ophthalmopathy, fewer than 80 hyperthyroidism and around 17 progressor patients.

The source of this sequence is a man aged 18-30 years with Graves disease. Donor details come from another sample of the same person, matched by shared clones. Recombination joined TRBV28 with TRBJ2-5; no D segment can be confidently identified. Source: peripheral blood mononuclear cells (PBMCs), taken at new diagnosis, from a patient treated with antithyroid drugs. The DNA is TGTGCCAGCAGTGCCCCTGTGGAGACCCAGTACTTC. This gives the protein CASSAPVETQYF.